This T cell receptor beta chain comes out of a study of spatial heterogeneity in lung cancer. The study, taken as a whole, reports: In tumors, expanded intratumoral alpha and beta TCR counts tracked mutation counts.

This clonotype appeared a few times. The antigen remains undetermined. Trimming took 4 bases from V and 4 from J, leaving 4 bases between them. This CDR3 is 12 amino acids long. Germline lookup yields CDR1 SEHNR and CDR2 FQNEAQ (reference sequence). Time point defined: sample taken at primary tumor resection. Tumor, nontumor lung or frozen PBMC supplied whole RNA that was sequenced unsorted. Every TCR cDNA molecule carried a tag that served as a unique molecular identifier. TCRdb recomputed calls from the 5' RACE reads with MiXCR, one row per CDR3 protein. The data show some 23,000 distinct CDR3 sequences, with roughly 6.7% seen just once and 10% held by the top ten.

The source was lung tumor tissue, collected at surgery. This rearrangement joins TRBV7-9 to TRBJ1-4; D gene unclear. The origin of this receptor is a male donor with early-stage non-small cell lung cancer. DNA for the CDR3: TGTGCCAGCAGCTCCCGTAATGAAAAACTGTTTTTT. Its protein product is CASSSRNEKLFF.